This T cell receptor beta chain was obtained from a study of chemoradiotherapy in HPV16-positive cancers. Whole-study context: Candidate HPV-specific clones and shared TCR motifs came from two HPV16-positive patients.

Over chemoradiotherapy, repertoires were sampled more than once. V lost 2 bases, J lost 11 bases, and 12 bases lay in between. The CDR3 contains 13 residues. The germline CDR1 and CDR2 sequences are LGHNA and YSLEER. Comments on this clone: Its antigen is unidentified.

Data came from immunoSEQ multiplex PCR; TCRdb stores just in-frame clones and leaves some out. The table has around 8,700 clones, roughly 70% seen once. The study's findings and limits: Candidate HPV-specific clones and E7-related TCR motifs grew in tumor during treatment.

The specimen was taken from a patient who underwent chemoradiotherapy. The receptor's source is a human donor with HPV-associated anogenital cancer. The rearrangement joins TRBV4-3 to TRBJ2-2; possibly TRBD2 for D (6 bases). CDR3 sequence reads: CASSQRDFGELFF. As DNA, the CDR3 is TGCGCCAGCAGCCAAAGGGACTTCGGCGAGCTGTTTTTT.